One sample yielded the 11 T cell receptor beta chains listed below, sequenced in a study of vaccination effects on CD4 cells after COVID-19. The data were produced by immunoSEQ multiplex PCR, yet TCRdb's version contains in-frame clones alone and is incomplete. The sample has 45,000 to 50,000 clones; about three quarters are singletons. Antigens for these TCRs are unknown. CD4+ T cell isolation took place after more than eight days of culture. The sample here was CD4+ T cells from PBMCs cultured without peptide, taken before COVID-19 vaccination. The receptor set was obtained from a human donor who had a prior SARS-CoV-2 infection.

The chain combines TRBV2 with TRBJ1-2, with 10 bases identical to TRBD1. The trim removed 6 bases at V and 7 bases at J, leaving 17 bases unmatched. There are 17 residues in the CDR3. CDR1 is SNHLY, CDR2 FYNNEI, per germline. The CDR3 here is CASRTQTPGQGFFGYTF. DNA of the CDR3: TGTGCCAGCAGAACCCAAACTCCGGGACAGGGGTTTTTTGGCTACACCTTC.

The V call is TRBV12-5, the J call TRBJ1-4; weak D call: TRBD1 (5 bases). CDR1 LGHNT and CDR2 FRNRAP come from the germline V gene. The CDR3 runs 15 residues. V lost 3 bases, J lost 7 bases, and 15 bases lay in between. The CDR3 loop is CASGFVGVAGEKLFF. The CDR3 coding sequence is TGTGCTAGTGGTTTTGTGGGGGTCGCAGGTGAAAAACTGTTTTTT.

The chain uses TRBV5-1 and TRBJ1-2; D remains unclear. This CDR3 spans 14 amino acids. Deletions cut 0 bases from V and 0 bases from J, with 6 bases between. From germline, CDR1 is SGHRS and CDR2 YFSETQ. CDR3 protein: CASSLVQANYGYTF. In nucleotides, the CDR3 is TGCGCCAGCAGCTTGGTTCAGGCTAACTATGGCTACACCTTC.

J is TRBJ2-1 and V is TRBV5-1; 11 positions agree with TRBD2. Germline-derived CDR1 and CDR2 are SGHRS and YFSETQ. The CDR3 extends over 15 amino acids. Trimming took 2 bases from V and 8 from J; bases not matched to a gene: 6. The CDR3 here is CASSFVAGGPDEQFF. As DNA, the CDR3 is TGCGCCAGCAGCTTTGTAGCGGGGGGGCCAGATGAGCAGTTCTTC. Filled out from reference TRBV5-1 and TRBJ2-1, the complete variable domain reads KAGVTQTPRYLIKTRGQQVTLSCSPISGHRSVSWYQQTPGQGLQFLFEYFSETQRNKGNFPGRFSGRQFSNSRSEMNVSTLELGDSALYLCASSFVAGGPDEQFFGPGTRLTVL.

J is TRBJ2-5 and V is TRBV3-1 (or the pseudogene TRBV3-2); 8 bases fit TRBD1. Germline V CDR1 and CDR2: LGHDT, YNNKEL (reference sequence). The V and J ends lost 6 bases and 2 bases, in that order; junction bases with no gene match: 2. This CDR3 contains 13 residues. The CDR3 nucleotides are TGTGCCAGCAGTCGGACAGGGCAAGAGACCCAGTACTTC. Its protein product is CASSRTGQETQYF.

The chain carries TRBV7-8 and TRBJ1-5, with D maybe TRBD1 (6 bases). The V gene lost 6 bases and the J gene lost 6 bases, with 18 bases spanning the gap. The CDR3 totals 15 residues. Germline CDR1 reads SGHVS; CDR2 reads FQNEAQ. CDR3 nucleotides: TGTGCCAGCAGTCGTAACAGGGAGCTCAGTCAGCCCCAGCATTTT. Protein: CASSRNRELSQPQHF.

The CDR3 nucleotides are TGTGCCTGGAGCCTCCTCCGCGGGGGCAATCAGCCCCAGCATTTT. Its translation is CAWSLLRGGNQPQHF. The rearrangement joins TRBV30 to TRBJ1-5, with D unclear. Germline V gives CDR1 GTSNPN, CDR2 SVGIG (reference sequence). Deletions cut 3 bases from V and 2 bases from J, with 14 bases between. There are 15 residues in the CDR3.

The gene calls are TRBV6-4 and TRBJ1-5; D unresolved. With 11 bases removed from V and 0 bases from J, the gap between germline ends came to 23 bases. CDR1 is MRHNA, CDR2 SNTAGT, per germline. The CDR3 consists of 17 residues. CDR3 coding DNA: TGTGCCTTAGCCTGGGCAGCCGCCCAGCATAGCAATCAGCCCCAGCATTTT. Its translation is CALAWAAAQHSNQPQHF.

The rearrangement joins TRBV23-1 to TRBJ1-5; unclear D gene. TRBV23-1 is flagged as an ORF with uncertain function. The V and J ends lost 4 bases and 9 bases respectively, with 4 bases between them. This CDR3 comprises 10 residues. CDR3 sequence reads: CASSRRPQHF. The CDR3 nucleotides read TGCGCCAGCAGTCGTCGGCCCCAGCATTTT.

The chain has TRBV15 and TRBJ2-1; D is possibly TRBD1 (5 bases). The V and J ends lost 8 bases and 0 bases respectively, with 17 bases between them. Germline V lookup: CDR1 LNHNV, CDR2 YYDKDF (reference sequence). The CDR3 loop spans 16 amino acids. The CDR3 bases are TGTGCCACCCGCCCCTCCTTAGGGGACTCCTACAATGAGCAGTTCTTC. The encoded protein is CATRPSLGDSYNEQFF.

The J gene is TRBJ2-6, the V gene TRBV5-1, with 9 nucleotides matching TRBD2. V lost 7 bases and J lost 2; bases outside the gene matches: 13. This CDR3 spans 18 amino acids. CDR1 is SGHRS and CDR2 is YFSETQ in the germline V gene. The CDR3 sequence is CASVRGMAGGPGANVLTF. In DNA, the CDR3 is TGCGCCAGCGTAAGGGGTATGGCGGGAGGGCCTGGGGCCAACGTCCTGACTTTC.